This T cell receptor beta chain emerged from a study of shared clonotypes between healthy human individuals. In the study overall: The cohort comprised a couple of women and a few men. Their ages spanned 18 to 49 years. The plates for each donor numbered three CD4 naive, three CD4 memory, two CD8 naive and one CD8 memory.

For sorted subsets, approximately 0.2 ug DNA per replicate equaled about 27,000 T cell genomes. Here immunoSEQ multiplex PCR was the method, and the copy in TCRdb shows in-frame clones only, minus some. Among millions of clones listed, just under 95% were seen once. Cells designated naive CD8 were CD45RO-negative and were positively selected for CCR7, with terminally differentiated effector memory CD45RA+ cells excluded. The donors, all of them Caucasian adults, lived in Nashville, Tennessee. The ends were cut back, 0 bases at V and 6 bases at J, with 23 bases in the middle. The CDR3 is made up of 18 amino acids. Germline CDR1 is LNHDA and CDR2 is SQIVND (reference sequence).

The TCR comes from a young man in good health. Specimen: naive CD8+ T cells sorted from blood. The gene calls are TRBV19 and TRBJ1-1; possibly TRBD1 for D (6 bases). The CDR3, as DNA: TGTGCCAGTAGTATAGACCTCTCCGGGGGGGGCAAGTTCGCTGAAGCTTTCTTT. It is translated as CASSIDLSGGGKFAEAFF.